The clone carrying this T cell receptor beta chain was found many times. The CDR3 runs to 13 residues. CDR1 and CDR2 (germline): SQVTM, ANQGSEA. V gave up 1 base and J gave up 4 bases, with 9 bases separating them. These data belong to a study of early T cells in non-severe SARS-CoV-2 infection. One entry per CDR3 protein, called by TCRdb with MiXCR from the 5' RACE reads. The sample gives around 99,000 distinct CDR3 sequences, roughly 15% of which show up once; 4.5% to 6.5% is in the top ten. Here the sequenced sample was whole blood, taken at baseline. This receptor was taken from an adult who was a healthcare worker with PCR-confirmed SARS-CoV-2 infection or an uninfected control (not recorded which). This chain uses TRBV29-1 with TRBJ2-3, with no clear D. CDR3 in amino acids: CSVEGGRPDTQYF. In DNA, the CDR3 is TGCAGCGTTGAAGGAGGTCGTCCAGATACGCAGTATTTT.